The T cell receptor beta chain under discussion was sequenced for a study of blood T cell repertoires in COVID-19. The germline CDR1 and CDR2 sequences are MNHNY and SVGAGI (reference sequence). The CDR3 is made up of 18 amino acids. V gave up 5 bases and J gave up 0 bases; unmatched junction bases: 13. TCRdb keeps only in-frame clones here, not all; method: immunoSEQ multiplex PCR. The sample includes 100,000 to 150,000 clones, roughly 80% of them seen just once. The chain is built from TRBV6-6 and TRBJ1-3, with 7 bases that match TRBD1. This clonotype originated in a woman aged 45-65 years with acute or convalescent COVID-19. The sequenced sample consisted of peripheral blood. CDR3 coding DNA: TGTGCCAGCAGTCAAAGACAGGGCCGCACTTACTCTGGAAACACCATATATTTT. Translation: CASSQRQGRTYSGNTIYF.